Listed below are T cell receptor beta chains from one sample, sequenced in a study of Tregs in tolerant kidney transplant recipients. Generated by immunoSEQ multiplex PCR, the TCRdb table keeps only in-frame clones and is missing some. Among some 90,000 clones listed, around 90% were seen once. Source material: CD8+ T cells from blood. These receptors were collected from a human donor in good health. Each CDR3 is given with its conserved first and last residue. The order of the fields is clone size, CDR3 length, V gene, J gene, D gene, CDR3 DNA, CDR3 protein. A D gene is named only where the DNA matches it firmly. Rows may omit the clone size; those that give it use once, few, many or a size class.

-	12	TRBV5-6	TRBJ1-4	-	TGTGCCAGCAGCCTCGGTGGGGGGAAACTGTTTTTT	CASSLGGGKLFF
-	14	TRBV7-9	TRBJ1-5	-	TGTGCCAGCAGCCACGGACAGATCAATCAGCCCCAGCATTTT	CASSHGQINQPQHF
-	13	TRBV25-1	TRBJ2-2	-	TGTGCCAGTAGCCCAGGAGGTACCGGGGAGCTGTTTTTT	CASSPGGTGELFF
-	14	TRBV30	TRBJ2-2	-	TGTGCCTGGACCGTGAGTCTGAACACCGGGGAGCTGTTTTTT	CAWTVSLNTGELFF
-	15	TRBV27	TRBJ1-2	-	TGTGCCAGCAGTTTAGGGAGCCCGAGAACAGATGGCTACACCTTC	CASSLGSPRTDGYTF
-	13	TRBV5-4	TRBJ1-1	-	TGTGCCAGCAGTCAGACCGGGCCAGCGGAAGCTTTCTTT	CASSQTGPAEAFF
-	13	TRBV7-6	TRBJ1-1	-	TGTGCCAGCACAGACGGTATAGACACTGAAGCTTTCTTT	CASTDGIDTEAFF
-	16	TRBV7-8	TRBJ1-2	-	TGTGCCAGCAGCTTAGGGACGCCTACGGGGATCTATGGCTACACCTTC	CASSLGTPTGIYGYTF
-	16	TRBV11-2	TRBJ2-3	-	TGTGCCAGCAGCTTAGGTAGCGGTACTAGCACAGATACGCAGTATTTT	CASSLGSGTSTDTQYF
-	14	TRBV25-1	TRBJ2-7	-	TGTGCCAGCAGTGAAGGGCGGGACCTATACGAGCAGTACTTC	CASSEGRDLYEQYF
few	15	TRBV6-1	TRBJ2-7	TRBD1	TGTGCCAGCAGTGAAGGGGGACAGGCAGCCTACGAGCAGTACTTC	CASSEGGQAAYEQYF
-	11	TRBV2	TRBJ2-5	-	TGTGCCAGCACCAATAGGGAGGCCCAGTACTTC	CASTNREAQYF
-	14	TRBV6-1	TRBJ1-5	TRBD1	TGTGCCAGCAAATCAGGGGGCTCTGGTCAGCCCCAGCATTTT	CASKSGGSGQPQHF
-	15	TRBV6-5	TRBJ2-7	-	TGTGCCAGCAGTGCAGAAATGGGGGGATTCTACGAGCAGTACTTC	CASSAEMGGFYEQYF
-	15	TRBV10-1	TRBJ1-2	-	TGCGCCAGCAGTGAGTCGTTCAGGGGTTACTATGGCTACACCTTC	CASSESFRGYYGYTF
-	16	TRBV14	TRBJ2-5	-	TGTGCCAGCAGCCGGATATTCGGGGCGCTGGAAGAGACCCAGTACTTC	CASSRIFGALEETQYF
-	15	TRBV4-2	TRBJ1-2	TRBD1	TGTGCCAGCAGCCAAGATCGGGACAGGGGGCAAGGCTACACCTTC	CASSQDRDRGQGYTF
-	15	TRBV7-9	TRBJ1-2	TRBD1	TGTGCCAGCAGCTTAGGGACAGGGGGCTGGTATGGCTACACCTTC	CASSLGTGGWYGYTF
-	15	TRBV7-3	TRBJ1-4	-	TGTGCCAGCAGCCCAGGGATAACAACTAATGAAAAACTGTTTTTT	CASSPGITTNEKLFF
-	17	TRBV6-1	TRBJ1-1	TRBD1	TGTGCCAGCAGTGAAGACGGGACAGAGGGGCTGAACACTGAAGCTTTCTTT	CASSEDGTEGLNTEAFF
-	14	TRBV5-1	TRBJ2-5	TRBD1	TGCGCCAGCAGCGCACAGGGGGGTAAAGAGACCCAGTACTTC	CASSAQGGKETQYF
-	14	TRBV27	TRBJ2-3	TRBD2	TGTGCCAGTGTGACTAGCTCCCCCACAGATACGCAGTATTTT	CASVTSSPTDTQYF
-	15	TRBV13	TRBJ1-6	-	TGTGCCAGCCAGGCAGGGCGCTCCTATAATTCACCCCTCCACTTT	CASQAGRSYNSPLHF
-	10	TRBV2	TRBJ2-7	-	TGTGCCAGCGGTCGGGCAGAGCAGTACTTC	CASGRAEQYF
-	14	TRBV7-9	TRBJ2-7	-	TGTGCCAGCAGCGCAAGGACCGTTCTATACGAGCAGTACTTC	CASSARTVLYEQYF
-	13	TRBV19	TRBJ2-1	-	TGTGCCAGTAGTATCCAGGGGTACAATGAGCAGTTCTTC	CASSIQGYNEQFF
-	15	TRBV30	TRBJ2-1	-	TGTGCCTGGAGTGAAGGGGCTAGCTCCTACAATGAGCAGTTCTTC	CAWSEGASSYNEQFF
-	16	TRBV9	TRBJ2-6	TRBD1	TGTGCCAGCAGCGTCCACAGGGGGGCTGGGGCCAACGTCCTGACTTTC	CASSVHRGAGANVLTF
-	16	TRBV7-8	TRBJ1-5	-	TGTGCCAGCAGTTATGCTGGGGCGGGAGGAGGTCAGCCCCAGCATTTT	CASSYAGAGGGQPQHF
-	15	TRBV10-3	TRBJ2-7	-	TGTGCCATCAGTGACCCAGTTTCCCGGGTCTCCGAGCAGTACTTC	CAISDPVSRVSEQYF
-	14	TRBV11-3	TRBJ2-1	-	TGTGCCAGCAGCTTAGGGGAGAACAGGGTTGAGCAGTTCTTC	CASSLGENRVEQFF
-	13	TRBV5-6	TRBJ2-7	-	TGTGCCAGCAGCCCCACGGGAACCTACGAGCAGTACTTC	CASSPTGTYEQYF
-	14	TRBV4-1	TRBJ2-7	-	TGCGCCAGCAGCCACTCTTGGGGGACCTACGAGCAGTACTTC	CASSHSWGTYEQYF
-	11	TRBV4-3	TRBJ1-1	-	TGCGCCAGCAGCCAAGACACTGAAGCTTTCTTT	CASSQDTEAFF
-	16	TRBV6-5	TRBJ1-4	-	TGTGCCAGCAGCTACCTAGTGGGCAGGCCAAATGAAAAACTGTTTTTT	CASSYLVGRPNEKLFF
-	15	TRBV4-1	TRBJ1-5	-	TGCGCCAGCAGCCGAGACCCGACAGGAGCCCAGCCCCAGCATTTT	CASSRDPTGAQPQHF
medium-sized	13	TRBV30	TRBJ1-5	-	TGTGCCTGGAGTGTGAGCGGGTGGGAGCCCCAGCATTTT	CAWSVSGWEPQHF
-	17	TRBV7-2	TRBJ2-2	TRBD2	TGTGCCAGCAGCCCTAGGACTAGCGGGAGACTCACCGGGGAGCTGTTTTTT	CASSPRTSGRLTGELFF
-	14	TRBV30	TRBJ2-7	TRBD1	TGTGCCTGCGAAACCGGGACAGGATCATACGAGCAGTACTTC	CACETGTGSYEQYF
-	17	TRBV15	TRBJ2-7	TRBD1	TGTGCCACCAGCATGGGGACAGGGGGTCCCCCTTCCTACGAGCAGTACTTC	CATSMGTGGPPSYEQYF
-	13	TRBV2	TRBJ2-7	-	TGTGCCAGCAGTGAGGTGGTCCTTAGGGAGCAGTACTTC	CASSEVVLREQYF
-	16	TRBV29-1	TRBJ1-2	-	TGCAGCGTTGAAGGGCGCACTAGGGAAAGATTCAGTGGCTACACCTTC	CSVEGRTRERFSGYTF
-	11	TRBV6-1	TRBJ1-1	-	TGTGCCAGCAGTTACGGGGCTGAAGCTTTCTTT	CASSYGAEAFF
-	14	TRBV4-1	TRBJ2-1	-	TGCGCCAGCAGCCAAGATGAAGGACCCAATGAGCAGTTCTTC	CASSQDEGPNEQFF
-	14	TRBV5-4	TRBJ1-1	-	TGTGCCAGCAGTGCTGGGCGGCAGAACACTGAAGCTTTCTTT	CASSAGRQNTEAFF
-	14	TRBV27	TRBJ2-7	TRBD1	TGTGCCAGCAGTTTTCGGGACAGGAACTACGAGCAGTACTTC	CASSFRDRNYEQYF
-	14	TRBV7-9	TRBJ2-6	-	TGTGCCAGCAGCCCCCCTTCTGGGGCCAACGTCCTGACTTTC	CASSPPSGANVLTF
-	17	TRBV7-8	TRBJ2-2	TRBD1	TGTGCCAGCAGCTTCCCCGGGACAGCTGCGAACACCGGGGAGCTGTTTTTT	CASSFPGTAANTGELFF
many	16	TRBV19	TRBJ2-7	TRBD2	TGTGCCAGTAGTATAGAGTGGGCGGGAGTTACCTACGAGCAGTACTTC	CASSIEWAGVTYEQYF
-	14	TRBV7-9	TRBJ2-7	-	TGTGCCAGCGCGGGGTCTAGCTTCCCCTACGAGCAGTACTTC	CASAGSSFPYEQYF
-	14	TRBV5-4	TRBJ2-7	-	TGTGCCAGCAGCTTGGGACTTAGAGTCTACGAGCAGTACTTC	CASSLGLRVYEQYF
-	15	TRBV6-1	TRBJ2-7	-	TGTGCCAGCAGTGAAGGTGGTGGGGATCTCTACGAGCAGTACTTC	CASSEGGGDLYEQYF
-	12	TRBV9	TRBJ1-2	TRBD1	TGTGCCAGCAGTCGGACAGGGGTTGGCTACACCTTC	CASSRTGVGYTF